This T cell receptor beta chain was profiled in a study of shared clonotypes between healthy human individuals. CDR3 length equals 13 residues. The germline V and J ends were trimmed by 0 bases and 3 bases, with 5 bases remaining between them. CDR1 is KGHSH and CDR2 is LQKENI in the germline V gene. A remark on this clone: Other DNA sequences in the same sample also yield this CDR3.

Libraries were prepared by immunoSEQ multiplex PCR; TCRdb keeps only in-frame clonotypes and omits some of them. The sample contains about 1.5 million clones, approximately 96% of which appear only once. The receptor was isolated from a man under 40 in good health. Material for sequencing was naive CD4+ T cells sorted from blood. Subset specified: CD45RA+ positively selected. The rearrangement uses TRBV18 and TRBJ2-5; D gene ambiguous. CDR3 in DNA: TGTGCCAGCTCACCACCCTCCGAAGAGACCCAGTACTTC. Translated, it gives CASSPPSEETQYF.